This T cell receptor beta chain was recorded in a study of T cells after yellow fever vaccination. The V and J ends lost 0 bases and 9 bases respectively, with 21 bases between them. From germline, CDR1 is LGHNA and CDR2 YSLEER. The CDR3 has 17 residues. TCRdb used MiXCR to reprocess the 5' RACE reads, holding one entry per CDR3 protein. The sample consists of around 350,000 distinct CDR3 sequences, roughly 10% of them appearing once. This clonotype occurred many times. The sequencing here drew on PBMCs, taken on the day of the first yellow fever vaccination. The TCR comes from a man aged 18 to 35 who received the YFV17D yellow fever vaccine. The genes are TRBV4-3 and TRBJ2-1; the D gene could be TRBD1 or TRBD2 (6 bases each). The CDR3 DNA follows: TGCGCCAGCAGCCAAGATCTTTGGGGGAGAAAGGGGGGTGAGCAGTTCTTC. Translating it yields CASSQDLWGRKGGEQFF.